This T cell receptor (beta chain) was found in a study of T cell changes during pregnancy in multiple sclerosis. Some clones are missing from TCRdb's copy, which holds only in-frame ones; the method was immunoSEQ multiplex PCR. Here the sample spans some 47,000 clones, about 95% being singletons. V lost 6 bases, J lost 4 bases, and 6 bases stayed unmatched. This CDR3 comprises 14 residues. CDR1 and CDR2 (germline): LNHDA, SQIVND (reference sequence). The sequence came from a female donor with multiple sclerosis, enrolled in a pregnancy study. Material: peripheral blood, obtained in the second trimester of pregnancy. The chain uses TRBV19 and TRBJ1-3, with 7 bases fitting TRBD1. The CDR3 here is CASRAPGGGNTIYF. Written as DNA, the CDR3 is TGTGCCAGTAGAGCGCCAGGGGGAGGAAACACCATATATTTT.